This is a list of T cell receptor beta chains from one sample in a study of PD-1 blockade in classical Hodgkin lymphoma. Clones were sequenced by immunoSEQ multiplex PCR, and TCRdb holds only the in-frame ones, with some missing. This table holds 25,000 to 35,000 clones, about two thirds found once. The sample consisted of peripheral blood mononuclear cells (PBMCs), taken before the second cycle of nivolumab. The receptors stem from a human donor with classical Hodgkin lymphoma. The CDR3 runs from the conserved cysteine through the conserved F or W. A D gene is named only where the DNA matches it firmly. Expanded clones are given a class, and other clones once, few, many or no size at all.

v_gene	len	abundance	j_gene	d_gene	CDR3aa	CDR3nt
TRBV6-5	16	few	TRBJ2-2	TRBD2	CASSLTSGRVTGELFF	TGTGCCAGCAGTTTAACTAGCGGGAGGGTAACCGGGGAGCTGTTTTTT
TRBV4-3	17	.	TRBJ2-1	TRBD2	CASSQDGAGVPYNEQFF	TGCGCCAGCAGCCAAGATGGAGCGGGGGTCCCCTACAATGAGCAGTTCTTC
TRBV19	12	.	TRBJ2-7	TRBD1	CASSMDRVQQYF	TGTGCCAGTAGTATGGACAGGGTGCAGCAGTACTTC
TRBV19	16	once	TRBJ2-1	TRBD2	CASSAGLVLLLDEQFF	TGTGCCAGTAGCGCTGGACTAGTTCTCCTCCTCGATGAGCAGTTCTTC
TRBV9	13	.	TRBJ1-1	.	CASSVEGNTEAFF	TGTGCCAGCAGCGTAGAAGGGAACACTGAAGCTTTCTTT
TRBV5-1	14	.	TRBJ2-3	TRBD1	CASSRTGGTDTQYF	TGCGCCAGCAGTCGGACAGGGGGCACAGATACGCAGTATTTT
TRBV5-1	16	.	TRBJ2-2	.	CASSLAGARNTGELFF	TGCGCCAGCAGCTTGGCCGGGGCCAGAAACACCGGGGAGCTGTTTTTT
TRBV19	16	.	TRBJ2-1	.	CASSIAGESSYNEQFF	TGTGCCAGTAGTATAGCCGGCGAGAGCTCCTACAATGAGCAGTTCTTC
TRBV6-5	15	.	TRBJ1-1	.	CASSYSRNPDTEAFF	TGTGCCAGCAGTTACTCTAGGAACCCAGACACTGAAGCTTTCTTT
TRBV5-1	12	.	TRBJ2-3	.	CASSLVSDTQYF	TGCGCCAGCAGTTTAGTTTCAGATACGCAGTATTTT
TRBV19	14	.	TRBJ2-2	TRBD2	CASQGLANTGELFF	TGTGCCAGCCAGGGACTAGCGAACACCGGGGAGCTGTTTTTT
TRBV7-2	13	.	TRBJ1-1	.	CASTLTRDTEAFF	TGTGCCAGCACCCTCACGAGGGACACTGAAGCTTTCTTT